The 2 T cell receptor beta chains below all came from one sample that was sequenced in a study of blood T cell repertoires in COVID-19. Assay: immunoSEQ multiplex PCR; the TCRdb copy retains only in-frame clones and omits some. This sample has about 270,000 clones, with 70% to 90% found just once. The sequenced material came from peripheral blood. These receptor sequences come from a woman in her forties or fifties with active or convalescent COVID-19.

The J gene is TRBJ1-1, the V gene TRBV3-1 (or the pseudogene TRBV3-2); D unclear. The CDR3 covers 14 residues. Deletions cut 4 bases from V and 7 bases from J, with 16 bases between. The germline CDR1 and CDR2 sequences are LGHDT and YNNKEL (reference sequence). The CDR3 nucleotides read TGTGCCAGCAGCCGGGCCTCGAGGGCGATTGAAGCTTTCTTT. As protein: CASSRASRAIEAFF.

This chain uses TRBV5-4 with TRBJ2-1, with D possibly being TRBD1 (6 bases). CDR3 length: 13 amino acids. V was trimmed by 6 bases and J by 5 bases, leaving 12 bases between them. CDR1 and CDR2 (germline): SGHNT, YYREEE (reference sequence). The CDR3 sequence is CASKGVGNNEQFF. CDR3 DNA sequence: TGTGCCAGCAAGGGGGTGGGGAACAATGAGCAGTTCTTC.